These 18 T cell receptor beta chains came from one sample sequenced in a study of radiotherapy plus CTLA-4 blockade in lung cancer. Produced via immunoSEQ multiplex PCR; TCRdb's table is partial and in-frame only. The sample consists of roughly 45,000 clones, less than 75% of them appearing once. The source material was peripheral blood, sampled from a patient treated with radiotherapy plus ipilimumab. These receptors were obtained from a human donor with non-small cell lung cancer who had a partial response to radiotherapy plus ipilimumab.

V and J are TRBV6-1 and TRBJ2-5; TRBD2 agrees at 7 bases. The V gene's germline CDR1 is MNHNS and CDR2 SASEGT. J was trimmed by 2 bases and V by 5 bases; bases with no gene match: 8. The CDR3 totals 15 residues. The CDR3 coding sequence is TGTGCCAGCAGTTGGGGCGGGGGTTGGCAAGAGACCCAGTACTTC. It yields the protein CASSWGGGWQETQYF.

The rearrangement joins TRBV6-6 to TRBJ2-7; 7 positions match TRBD1. V trimming: 5 bases; J trimming: 5 bases; junction bases outside the gene matches: 12. Germline-derived CDR1 and CDR2 are MNHNY and SVGAGI (reference sequence). CDR3 length: 15 amino acids. The CDR3 nucleotides read TGTGCCAGCAGTCTCACCGGGACAGCCCTTAACGAGCAGTACTTC. Its translation: CASSLTGTALNEQYF.

V gene TRBV10-3 combines with J gene TRBJ2-1; the D gene is possibly TRBD2 (7 bases). V lost 5 bases, J lost 6 bases, and 20 bases lay in between. CDR3 length: 16 residues. Germline lookup yields CDR1 ENHRY and CDR2 SYGVKD. The CDR3 DNA sequence: TGTGCCATCAGTTCGGGGAGGGGGGGCTCTTCCAATGAGCAGTTCTTC. It specifies CAISSGRGGSSNEQFF.

The chain couples TRBV7-9 to TRBJ2-1; 10 bases are a match to TRBD1. CDR3 length: 15 amino acids. V shed 4 bases, J shed 2 bases, and the junction held 2 bases outside the gene matches. Germline assignment: CDR1 SEHNR and CDR2 FQNEAQ (reference sequence). The CDR3: CASSSGTGAYNEQFF. Here the CDR3 DNA reads TGTGCCAGCAGCTCCGGGACAGGGGCCTACAATGAGCAGTTCTTC.

The chain has TRBV20-1 and TRBJ1-4; no definite D call. V gave up 6 bases and J gave up 6 bases, with 5 bases separating them. This CDR3 contains 10 residues. Germline CDR1 and CDR2: DFQATT and SNEGSKA (reference sequence). CDR3 amino acids: CSATDEKLFF. The CDR3 DNA is TGCAGTGCCACAGATGAAAAACTGTTTTTT.

The chain couples TRBV2 to TRBJ2-3; 9 bases map to TRBD2. There are 16 residues in the CDR3. Germline CDR1 reads SNHLY; CDR2 reads FYNNEI. The V gene end was trimmed by 3 bases and the J gene end by 0 bases; junction bases not matched to a gene: 4. CDR3 sequence reads: CASSELGTSSTDTQYF. The CDR3 DNA reads TGTGCCAGCAGTGAGCTCGGGACTAGCAGCACAGATACGCAGTATTTT.

The chain uses TRBV27 and TRBJ2-7, with TRBD2 identical over 12 bases. The CDR3 extends over 18 amino acids. Unmatched junction bases numbered 15, after V lost 6 bases and J lost 3 bases. Per germline, CDR1 MNHEY and CDR2 SMNVEV (reference sequence). The DNA of the CDR3 is TGTGCCAGCAGCACTCGGACTAGCGGGGTAGTTGGGTTCTACGAGCAGTACTTC. Its translation is CASSTRTSGVVGFYEQYF.

The chain is built from TRBV4-2 and TRBJ2-7; 8 bases align to TRBD2. CDR1 is LGHNA, CDR2 YNFKEQ, per germline. The CDR3 sequence is 16 residues long. V was pared by 4 bases and J by 1 base, with 9 bases of the junction left unmatched. The CDR3 here is CASSPIGTRESYEQYF. In DNA, the CDR3 is TGTGCCAGCAGCCCCATTGGGACTAGAGAGTCCTACGAGCAGTACTTC.

This clone was seen a handful of times. This chain joins TRBV11-2 and TRBJ1-1; a possible D gene is TRBD1 (5 bases). The V gene's germline CDR1 is SGHAT and CDR2 FQNNGV. V gave up 2 bases and J gave up 6 bases, with 19 bases separating them. This CDR3 has 16 amino acids. CDR3 residues: CASSLYHRQGSAEAFF. CDR3 bases: TGTGCCAGCAGCTTATATCACCGGCAGGGTTCGGCTGAAGCTTTCTTT. Drawing the rest from reference TRBV11-2 and TRBJ1-1, the complete variable domain is EAGVAQSPRYKIIEKRQSVAFWCNPISGHATLYWYQQILGQGPKLLIQFQNNGVVDDSQLPKDRFSAERLKGVDSTLKIQPAKLEDSAVYLCASSLYHRQGSAEAFFGQGTRLTVV.

The chain links TRBV18 to TRBJ2-2; D may be TRBD1 (6 bases). The length of the CDR3 is 14 residues. Germline lookup yields CDR1 KGHSH and CDR2 LQKENI. Trimming removed 2 bases from V and 6 bases from J, with 10 bases in between. The CDR3 protein is CASSPDRLAGELFF. The CDR3 DNA sequence: TGTGCCAGCTCACCAGACAGGCTGGCCGGGGAGCTGTTTTTT.

J is TRBJ1-2 and V is TRBV6-1, with D uncertain. Germline V gene lookup returns CDR1 MNHNS and CDR2 SASEGT. V lost 6 bases and J lost 7, with 15 bases in between. This CDR3 has 13 amino acids. The CDR3 loop reads CASSLGGASGYTF. For the CDR3, the DNA is TGTGCCAGCAGCCTAGGAGGCGCGAGTGGCTACACCTTC.

The chain combines TRBV4-1 with TRBJ2-5; possible D gene TRBD1, 6 bases. CDR1 and CDR2 from the germline V gene are MGHRA and YSYEKL. The ends were cut back, 0 bases at V and 5 bases at J, with 19 bases in the middle. The CDR3 extends over 17 amino acids. CDR3 loop: CASSQDPPLAGVETQYF. CDR3 nucleotide sequence: TGCGCCAGCAGCCAAGATCCCCCCCTAGCAGGGGTGGAGACCCAGTACTTC.

The chain employs TRBV7-9 and TRBJ1-2, with D maybe TRBD1 (6 bases). The CDR3 contains 13 residues. Trimming took 3 bases from V and 3 from J, leaving 8 bases between them. Per the germline V gene, CDR1 is SEHNR and CDR2 is FQNEAQ (reference sequence). The CDR3 DNA reads TGTGCCAGCAGCTTCAGGGGAGACTATGGCTACACCTTC. This sequence encodes CASSFRGDYGYTF.

This chain uses TRBV5-4 with TRBJ2-6; TRBD1 is a possible D gene (5 bases). CDR1 and CDR2 (germline): SGHNT, YYREEE (reference sequence). This CDR3 has 15 amino acids. V gave up 0 bases and J gave up 2 bases, with 6 bases separating them. The CDR3: CASSLEGTGANVLTF. The CDR3, as DNA: TGTGCCAGCAGCTTGGAGGGGACTGGGGCCAACGTCCTGACTTTC. Full variable domain (missing parts from reference TRBV5-4 and TRBJ2-6): ETGVTQSPTHLIKTRGQQVTLRCSSQSGHNTVSWYQQALGQGPQFIFQYYREEENGRGNFPPRFSGLQFPNYSSELNVNALELDDSALYLCASSLEGTGANVLTFGAGSRLTVL.

The chain recombines TRBV7-6 with TRBJ2-2; possible D gene TRBD1, 6 bases. The V gene lost 6 bases and the J gene lost 4 bases, with 12 bases spanning the gap. In germline, CDR1 is SGHVS, CDR2 FNYEAQ. There are 14 residues in the CDR3. Written as DNA, the CDR3 is TGTGCCAGCAGTCGTGGACAGCTCACCGGGGAGCTGTTTTTT. Its translation is CASSRGQLTGELFF.

This rearrangement joins TRBV6-6 to TRBJ1-6; D call uncertain. CDR3 length: 13 residues. Germline CDR1 MNHNY, CDR2 SVGAGI (reference sequence). V dropped 4 bases and J dropped 8 bases, with 9 bases sitting between them. The CDR3 DNA reads as TGTGCCAGCAGTTCACCAGAGGATTCACCCCTCCACTTT. Translation: CASSSPEDSPLHF.

The J gene is TRBJ2-7, the V gene TRBV19, with TRBD2 matching over 11 bases. The CDR3 sequence is 14 residues long. Per germline, CDR1 LNHDA and CDR2 SQIVND (reference sequence). V shed 6 bases, J shed 6 bases, and the junction held 7 bases outside the gene matches. CDR3 in DNA: TGTGCCAGTAGCCTTAGCGGGAGGGCCGCCGAGCAGTACTTC. Translated, it gives CASSLSGRAAEQYF.

The chain joins TRBV6-7 to TRBJ1-4; the D gene is possibly TRBD1 (6 bases). TRBV6-7 counts as an open reading frame of uncertain function. The CDR3 totals 20 residues. With 2 bases removed from V and 4 bases from J, the gap between germline ends came to 26 bases. The CDR3, as DNA: TGTGCCAGCAGTTACCCAGAGGGTGAGGGGGTCCGTGAGGATAATGAAAAACTGTTTTTT. Protein sequence: CASSYPEGEGVREDNEKLFF.